This T cell receptor (beta chain) emerged from a study of long-term antiretroviral therapy in people with HIV. Researchers report immunoSEQ v3.0 was run at survey level. Produced via immunoSEQ multiplex PCR; TCRdb's table is partial and in-frame only. The sample consists of 9,500 to 15,000 clones, roughly 87% of them appearing once. The cryopreserved samples used held 1-10 million PBMC prior to extraction of DNA. This CDR3 contains 14 residues. The V gene's germline CDR1 is MGHRA and CDR2 YSYEKL. V gave up 4 bases and J gave up 4 bases, with 11 bases separating them. This clonotype originated in a man in his fifties or sixties with HIV. The V gene is TRBV4-1, the J gene TRBJ2-1, with D perhaps given as TRBD1 or TRBD2 (5 bases each). This material consisted of unsorted PBMCs, taken roughly 8 years after starting antiretroviral therapy. Here the CDR3 reads CASSLPGPYNEQFF. In DNA form, the CDR3 reads TGCGCCAGCAGCCTCCCGGGGCCTTACAATGAGCAGTTCTTC.